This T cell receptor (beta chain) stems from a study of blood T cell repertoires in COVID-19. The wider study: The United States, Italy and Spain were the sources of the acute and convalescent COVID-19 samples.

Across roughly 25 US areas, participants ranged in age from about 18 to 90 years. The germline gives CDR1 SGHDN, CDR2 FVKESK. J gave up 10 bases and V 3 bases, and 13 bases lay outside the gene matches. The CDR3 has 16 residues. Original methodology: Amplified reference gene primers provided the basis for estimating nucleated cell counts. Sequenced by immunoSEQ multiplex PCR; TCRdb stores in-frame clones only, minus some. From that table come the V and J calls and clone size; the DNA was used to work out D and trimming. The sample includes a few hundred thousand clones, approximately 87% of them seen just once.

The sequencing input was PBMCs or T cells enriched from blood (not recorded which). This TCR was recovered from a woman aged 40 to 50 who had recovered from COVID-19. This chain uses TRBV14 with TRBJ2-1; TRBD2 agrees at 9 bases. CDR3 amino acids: CASSHGLARPVEEQFF. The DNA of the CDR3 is TGTGCCAGCAGCCATGGACTAGCGCGTCCGGTGGAAGAGCAGTTCTTC.